This T cell receptor beta chain appears in the sequencing data of a study of beta chain features in type 1 diabetes. At the level of the study: Sorted cell examination encompassed approximately 110 million cells across all samples. Overall study results and limits: HLA influence on TCRB rearrangement stayed unresolved here. Insertions were fewer and deletions more numerous at VDJ junctions in type 1 diabetes patients.

cDNA synthesis used the whole RNA isolate, giving expressed TCRB sequences. Only in-frame clones appear in the TCRdb table, and some are missing; sequencing was by immunoSEQ multiplex PCR. The sample lists 330,000 or so clones, 14% seen once, with 6.7% in the top ten. As for this clone: What it recognizes is unknown.

Germline CDR1 reads SGDLS; CDR2 reads YYNGEE. V was pared by 0 bases and J by 7 bases, with 8 bases between. The CDR3 covers 13 residues. This receptor was taken from a man younger than 45 in good health. The source material was central memory CD4+ T cells from blood. This chain uses TRBV9 with TRBJ2-1, with TRBD1 as a possible D gene (5 bases). CDR3 sequence reads: CASSVATGNEQFF. In nucleotides, the CDR3 is TGTGCCAGCAGCGTAGCTACAGGTAATGAGCAGTTCTTC. The full variable domain, rest sourced from reference TRBV9 and TRBJ2-1, is DSGVTQTPKHLITATGQRVTLRCSPRSGDLSVYWYQQSLDQGLQFLIQYYNGEERAKGNILERFSAQQFPDLHSELNLSSLELGDSALYFCASSVATGNEQFFGPGTRLTVL.